This entry is about one T cell receptor (beta chain). Its specificity is unknown. This entry belongs to a study of CD8 T cells in Susac syndrome. Whole-study findings and limits: Across the total CD8+ repertoires, around 16 Susac-specific public clones were found. The CD8+ TEMRA repertoires yielded about 5 such clones.

cDNA came from roughly 0.47 to 1 ug RNA primed by random hexamers. TCRdb re-called the immunoSEQ multiplex PCR reads through MiXCR, storing one row per CDR3 protein. The table lists around 79,000 distinct CDR3 sequences, approximately 93% of them singletons. The V end was cut by 5 bases, the J end by 2 bases, with 15 bases between. Germline CDR1 reads SGHTA; CDR2 reads FQGNSA. The CDR3 sequence is 15 residues long. The rearrangement links TRBV7-2 to TRBJ1-1; weak D call: TRBD1 (5 bases). Sequenced: CD8+ T cells from PBMCs. The origin of this receptor is a human donor with Susac syndrome. CDR3 in DNA: TGTGCCAGCAGCCTCACGGGGGTCGGCAACACTGAAGCTTTCTTT. It encodes CASSLTGVGNTEAFF.